This note documents a single TCR beta chain sequence. This clone was seen only a few times. This clone's antigen is unknown. Per-nucleotide qualities are absent, and no much larger clonotype sits a single base away. Patients with a history of autoimmune disease or receiving systemic immunosuppression were excluded from the trial. Peripheral blood for TCR sequencing was collected from all dose cohorts at baseline, on cycle 4 day 1, and on cycle 7 day 1. Samples were obtained from an open-label, multicenter, first-in-human phase I dose-escalation trial of ivuxolimab. Adults with locally advanced or metastatic melanoma, renal cell carcinoma, hepatocellular carcinoma or head and neck squamous cell carcinoma were enrolled in the trial. CD4+ and CD8+ T cells were sorted separately from peripheral blood before TCR sequencing. For sequencing of the TCRbeta CDR3 region, genomic DNA was extracted from the sorted cells. TCRbeta CDR3 regions were sequenced using the immunoSEQ Assay. TCRdb re-hosts the immuneACCESS table, in-frame sequences only. Its copies lack some clones; in the studies checked, an unresolved V gene accounts for under half of them, and the cause for the rest is not known. This sample holds tens of thousands of clones; about 90% were observed only once. Together, the top ten hold around 4.8% of the sample.

The data were obtained in a study of OX40 agonist ivuxolimab in advanced cancers. With respect to the entire study: Ivuxolimab was an agonistic, fully human IgG2 monoclonal antibody directed against OX40 (CD134), a costimulatory receptor. Intravenous ivuxolimab was administered to patients every 2 weeks at six dose levels: 0.01, 0.1, 0.3, 1.5, 3 and 10 mg/kg. Of the approximately 54 dose-escalation patients, hepatocellular carcinoma was present in roughly 19, melanoma in approximately 15, renal cell carcinoma in 9 and head and neck cancer in 9. In the dose-escalation cohort, 82.7% of patients were male, and the mean age was approximately 64 years, with a range of roughly 20 to 80. Patients were allowed to have had prior anti-PD-1, anti-PD-L1 or anti-CTLA-4 therapy, and 40% to 45% of the dose-escalation patients had been treated with checkpoint inhibitors. Three dose-escalation patients achieved partial responses, one with hepatocellular carcinoma and two with cutaneous melanoma. The point of sequencing TCRbeta in the periphery was to test whether ivuxolimab changed TCR sequence diversity and drove clonal T-cell expansion. The monotherapy dose-escalation portion (N ≈ 57 patients) of the phase I ivuxolimab trial is reported in the paper. Study-wide findings and limitations: At doses from 0.1 to 3.0 mg/kg, clonal expansion was seen in both CD4+ and CD8+ blood T cells between baseline and week 6. Which antigens the clonally expanded peripheral T cells were specific for was not determined. In the 0.1-3.0 mg/kg groups, partial responders were among the patients with the lowest normalized peripheral clonal expansion, particularly in CD8+ T cells. Low levels of normalized T-cell clonal expansion were also seen in some nonresponding patients. After ivuxolimab, expanded clones were on average more numerous among CD8+ T cells than among CD4+ T cells.

The CDR3, from cysteine to phenylalanine, totals 15 residues. The kept DNA is CDR3 alone, 45 bases in frame from the first base. The germline V gene encodes CDR1 SGHTA and CDR2 FQGTGA. Trimming removed 1 base from V and 7 bases from J; the gene matches leave 7 bases unexplained. This TCR was recovered from an adult with an advanced solid tumor such as melanoma, head and neck, liver or kidney cancer. Recombination linked TRBV7-3 to TRBJ2-1; 7 bases in the junction line up with TRBD2. The sample was CD4+ or CD8+ T cells sorted from blood, taken in a trial of the OX40 agonist ivuxolimab. The sequence in DNA is TGTGCCAGCAGCTTAATGGCGGGAGAGCATAATGAGCAGTTCTTC. Its translation reads: CASSLMAGEHNEQFF.